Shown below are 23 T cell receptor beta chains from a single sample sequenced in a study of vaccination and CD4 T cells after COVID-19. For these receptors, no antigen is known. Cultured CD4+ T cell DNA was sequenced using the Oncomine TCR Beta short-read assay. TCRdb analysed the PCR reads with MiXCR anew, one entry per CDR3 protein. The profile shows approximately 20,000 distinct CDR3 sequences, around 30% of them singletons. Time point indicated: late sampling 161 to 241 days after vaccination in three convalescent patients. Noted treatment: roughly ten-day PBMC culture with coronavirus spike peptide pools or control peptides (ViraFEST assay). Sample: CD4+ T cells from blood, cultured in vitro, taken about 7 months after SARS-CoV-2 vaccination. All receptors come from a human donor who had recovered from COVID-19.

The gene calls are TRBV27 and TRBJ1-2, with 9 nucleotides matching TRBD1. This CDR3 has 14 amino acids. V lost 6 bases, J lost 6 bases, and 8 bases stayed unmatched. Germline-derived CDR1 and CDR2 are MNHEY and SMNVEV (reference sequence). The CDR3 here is CASRTGQGGDGYTF. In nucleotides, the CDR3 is TGTGCCAGCAGGACGGGACAGGGTGGTGATGGCTACACCTTC.

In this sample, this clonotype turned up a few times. The CDR3 region is CATSDTTLAYGYTF. CDR3 DNA: TGTGCCACCAGTGATACTACACTGGCCTATGGCTACACCTTC. The chain uses TRBV24-1 and TRBJ1-2; D unclear. With 3 bases removed from V and 4 bases from J, the gap between germline ends came to 11 bases. The CDR3 extends over 14 amino acids. The germline V gene has CDR1 KGHDR and CDR2 SFDVKD.

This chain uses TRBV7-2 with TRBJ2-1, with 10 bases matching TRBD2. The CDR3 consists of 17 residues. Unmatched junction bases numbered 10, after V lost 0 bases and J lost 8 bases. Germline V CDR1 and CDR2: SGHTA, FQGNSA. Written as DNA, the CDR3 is TGTGCCAGCAGCTTAGCAGCGGGAGGGCCTTTTGTCGATGAGCAGTTCTTC. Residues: CASSLAAGGPFVDEQFF.

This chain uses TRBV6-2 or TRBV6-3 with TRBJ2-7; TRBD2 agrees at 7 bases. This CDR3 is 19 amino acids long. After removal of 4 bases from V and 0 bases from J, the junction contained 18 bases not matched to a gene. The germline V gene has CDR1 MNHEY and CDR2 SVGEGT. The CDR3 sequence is CASSSLSPSLAVRSYEQYF. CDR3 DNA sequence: TGTGCCAGCAGTTCCTTATCGCCGTCCCTAGCGGTTCGCTCCTACGAGCAGTACTTC.

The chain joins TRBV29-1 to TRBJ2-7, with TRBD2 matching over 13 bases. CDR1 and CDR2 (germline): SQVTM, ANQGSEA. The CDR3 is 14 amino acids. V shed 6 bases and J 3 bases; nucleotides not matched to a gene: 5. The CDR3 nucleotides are TGCAGCGTCTTACTAGCGGGAGGGGGCTACGAGCAGTACTTC. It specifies CSVLLAGGGYEQYF.

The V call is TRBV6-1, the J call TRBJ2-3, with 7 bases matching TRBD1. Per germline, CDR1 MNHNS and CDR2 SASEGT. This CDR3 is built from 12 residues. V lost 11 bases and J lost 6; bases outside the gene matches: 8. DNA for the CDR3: TGTGCCGGGGGACAGTCGACGGATACGCAGTATTTT. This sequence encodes CAGGQSTDTQYF.

The CDR3 bases are TGCAGTGCTGAACCGGGACTAGCGGGAGTGGGCGAGCAGTACTTC. The encoded protein is CSAEPGLAGVGEQYF. The J gene is TRBJ2-7, the V gene TRBV20-1, with TRBD2 identical over 14 bases. V lost 5 bases to trimming and J lost 6 bases; unmatched junction nucleotides: 9. The CDR3 extends over 15 amino acids. Germline V gene lookup returns CDR1 DFQATT and CDR2 SNEGSKA (reference sequence).

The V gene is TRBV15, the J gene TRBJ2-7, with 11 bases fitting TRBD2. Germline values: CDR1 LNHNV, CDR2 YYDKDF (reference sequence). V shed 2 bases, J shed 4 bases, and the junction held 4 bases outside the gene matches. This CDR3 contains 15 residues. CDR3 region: CATSRTSGRGYEQYF. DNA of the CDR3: TGTGCCACCAGCAGAACTAGCGGGAGAGGGTACGAGCAGTACTTC.

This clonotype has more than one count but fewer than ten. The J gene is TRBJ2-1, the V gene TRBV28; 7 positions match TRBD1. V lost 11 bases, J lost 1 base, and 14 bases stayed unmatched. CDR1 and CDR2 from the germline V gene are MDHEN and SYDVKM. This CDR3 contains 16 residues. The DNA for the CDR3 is TGTGCCGGACGGCAGAGGGGGCAATCTTCCTACAATGAGCAGTTCTTC. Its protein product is CAGRQRGQSSYNEQFF.

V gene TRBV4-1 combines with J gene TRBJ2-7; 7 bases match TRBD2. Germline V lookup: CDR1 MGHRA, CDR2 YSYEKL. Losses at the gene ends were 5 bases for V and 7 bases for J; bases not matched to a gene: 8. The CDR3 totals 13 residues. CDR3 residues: CASSGGRAGEQYF. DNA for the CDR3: TGCGCCAGCAGCGGTGGGAGGGCTGGAGAGCAGTACTTC.

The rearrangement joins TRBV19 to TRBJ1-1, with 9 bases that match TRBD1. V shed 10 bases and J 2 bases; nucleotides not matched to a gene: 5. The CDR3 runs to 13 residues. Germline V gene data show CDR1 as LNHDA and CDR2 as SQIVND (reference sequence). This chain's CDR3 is CATEGQGNTEAFF. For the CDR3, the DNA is TGTGCCACCGAGGGACAGGGAAACACTGAAGCTTTCTTT.

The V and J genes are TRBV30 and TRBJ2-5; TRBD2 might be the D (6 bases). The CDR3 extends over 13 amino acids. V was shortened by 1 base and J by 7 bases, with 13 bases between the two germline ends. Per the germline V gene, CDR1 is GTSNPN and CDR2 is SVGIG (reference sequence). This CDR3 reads CAWSGWGEGTQYF. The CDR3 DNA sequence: TGTGCCTGGAGTGGTTGGGGGGAAGGGACCCAGTACTTC.

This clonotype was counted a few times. CDR3 coding DNA: TGCAGTGCTAGTAGACTAGCGGGATACAATGAGCAGTTCTTC. Encoded protein: CSASRLAGYNEQFF. This sequence joins TRBV20-1 and TRBJ2-1, with 11 positions matching TRBD2. V was clipped by 3 bases and J by 4 bases; unmatched bases: 2. This CDR3 has 14 residues. CDR1 DFQATT and CDR2 SNEGSKA come from the germline V gene (reference sequence).

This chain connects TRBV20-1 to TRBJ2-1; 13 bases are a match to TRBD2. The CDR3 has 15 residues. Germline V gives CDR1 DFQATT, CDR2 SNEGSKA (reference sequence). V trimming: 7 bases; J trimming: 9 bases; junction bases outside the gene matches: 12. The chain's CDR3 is CSGGKGLAGESEQFF. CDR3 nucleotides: TGCAGTGGGGGAAAAGGACTAGCGGGAGAGAGTGAGCAGTTCTTC.

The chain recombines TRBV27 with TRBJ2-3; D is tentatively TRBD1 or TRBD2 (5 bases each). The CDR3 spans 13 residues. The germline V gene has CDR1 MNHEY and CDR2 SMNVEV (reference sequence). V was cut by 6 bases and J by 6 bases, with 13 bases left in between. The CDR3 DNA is TGTGCCAGCAGCCTTGCGTGGGGGGATACGCAGTATTTT. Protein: CASSLAWGDTQYF.

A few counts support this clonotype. CDR3 residues: CASRDRGRETQYF. CDR3 sequence (DNA): TGTGCCAGTCGGGACAGGGGGCGAGAGACCCAGTACTTC. This chain links TRBV6-1 with TRBJ2-5, with 12 bases fitting TRBD1. The germline V gene encodes CDR1 MNHNS and CDR2 SASEGT. Trimming cost V 9 bases and J 4 bases; bases outside gene matches: 3. The CDR3 is 13 residues long.

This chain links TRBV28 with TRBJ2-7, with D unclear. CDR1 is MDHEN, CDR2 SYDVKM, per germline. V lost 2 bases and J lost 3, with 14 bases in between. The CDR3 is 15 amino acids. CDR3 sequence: CASSLKGLNDYEQYF. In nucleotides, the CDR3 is TGTGCCAGCAGTTTAAAGGGTCTGAATGACTACGAGCAGTACTTC.

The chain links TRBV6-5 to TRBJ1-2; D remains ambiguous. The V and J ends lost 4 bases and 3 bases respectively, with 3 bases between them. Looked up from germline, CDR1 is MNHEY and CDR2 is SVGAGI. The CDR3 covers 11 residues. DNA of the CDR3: TGTGCCAGCAGTTCGGACTATGGCTACACCTTC. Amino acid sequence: CASSSDYGYTF.

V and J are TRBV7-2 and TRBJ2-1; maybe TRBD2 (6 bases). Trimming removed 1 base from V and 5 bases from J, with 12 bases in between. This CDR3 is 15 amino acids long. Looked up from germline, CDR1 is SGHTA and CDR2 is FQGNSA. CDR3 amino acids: CASSLDSGQNNEQFF. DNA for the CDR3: TGTGCCAGCAGCTTAGACAGCGGGCAGAACAATGAGCAGTTCTTC.

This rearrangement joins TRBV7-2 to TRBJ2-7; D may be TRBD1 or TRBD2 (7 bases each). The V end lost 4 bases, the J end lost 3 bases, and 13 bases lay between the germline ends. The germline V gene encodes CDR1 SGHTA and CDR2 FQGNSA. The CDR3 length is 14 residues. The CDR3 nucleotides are TGTGCCAGCAGCTCCCAGGGGGGGAACTACGAGCAGTACTTC. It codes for CASSSQGGNYEQYF.

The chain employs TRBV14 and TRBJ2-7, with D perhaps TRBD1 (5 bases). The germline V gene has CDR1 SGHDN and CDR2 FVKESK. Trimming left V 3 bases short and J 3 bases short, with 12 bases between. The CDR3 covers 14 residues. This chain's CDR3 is CASSHGHHYYEQYF. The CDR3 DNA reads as TGTGCCAGCAGCCACGGACACCACTACTACGAGCAGTACTTC.

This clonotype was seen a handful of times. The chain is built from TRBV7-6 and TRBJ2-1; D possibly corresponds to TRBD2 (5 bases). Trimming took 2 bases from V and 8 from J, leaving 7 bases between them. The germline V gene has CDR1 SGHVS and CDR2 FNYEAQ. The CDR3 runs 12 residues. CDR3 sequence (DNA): TGTGCCAGCAGCTTACACGGGGATGAGCAGTTCTTC. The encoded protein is CASSLHGDEQFF.

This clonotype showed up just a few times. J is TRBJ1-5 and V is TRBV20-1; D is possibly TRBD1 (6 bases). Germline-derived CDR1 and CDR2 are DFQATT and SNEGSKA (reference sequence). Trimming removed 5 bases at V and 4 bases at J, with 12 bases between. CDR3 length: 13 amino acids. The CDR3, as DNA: TGCAGTGCTGACGGACAGTTTAATCAGCCCCAGCATTTT. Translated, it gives CSADGQFNQPQHF.